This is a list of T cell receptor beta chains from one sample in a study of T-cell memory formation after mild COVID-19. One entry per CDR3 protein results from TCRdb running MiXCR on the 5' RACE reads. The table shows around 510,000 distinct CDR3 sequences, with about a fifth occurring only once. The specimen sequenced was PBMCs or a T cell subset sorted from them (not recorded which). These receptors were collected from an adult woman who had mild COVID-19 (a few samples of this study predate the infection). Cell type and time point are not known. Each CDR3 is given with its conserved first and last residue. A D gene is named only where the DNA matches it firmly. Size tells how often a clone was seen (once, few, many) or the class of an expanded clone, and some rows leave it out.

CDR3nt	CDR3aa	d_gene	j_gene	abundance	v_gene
TGTGCCAGCCGTCTTTTGGTACAAGCTTTCTTT	CASRLLVQAFF	NA	TRBJ1-1	NA	TRBV5-6
TGTGCCAGCAGCGTTAGGGATTTCGACTATGGCTACACCTTC	CASSVRDFDYGYTF	NA	TRBJ1-2	few	TRBV13
TGTGCCTGGAGCCGAGACTTAAATGAGCAGTTCTTC	CAWSRDLNEQFF	NA	TRBJ2-1	few	TRBV30
TGTGCCAGCAGCCAAAACTACAGGGAAGCGCAGTATTTT	CASSQNYREAQYF	NA	TRBJ2-3	NA	TRBV7-8
TGTGCCAGCAGTAAGGGGGCTGCTAATGAAAAACTGTTTTTT	CASSKGAANEKLFF	TRBD1	TRBJ1-4	NA	TRBV11-3
TGCAGTCCGAAATTTCAAGATCGCTCCTACAATGAGCAGTTCTTC	CSPKFQDRSYNEQFF	NA	TRBJ2-1	few	TRBV20-1
TGTGCCAGCAGCGCGGGGGGGACTAGCGGGGTTGATACGCAGTATTTT	CASSAGGTSGVDTQYF	TRBD2	TRBJ2-3	few	TRBV9
TGCGCCAGCAGCGCAGAACAGGGGGCCGCGACCAAAAACATTCAGTACTTC	CASSAEQGAATKNIQYF	TRBD1	TRBJ2-4	few	TRBV5-1
TGCGCCAGCAGCTTGATGACCTCAGATACGCAGTATTTT	CASSLMTSDTQYF	NA	TRBJ2-3	NA	TRBV5-1
TGCGCCAGCAGCTTACGGACTAGCGGGAGGGCTGATGAACAGTTCTTC	CASSLRTSGRADEQFF	TRBD2	TRBJ2-1	many	TRBV4-1
TGTGCCAGCAGCCCCAATACAGGGGGACAAGAGACCCAGTACTTC	CASSPNTGGQETQYF	TRBD1	TRBJ2-5	few	TRBV12-3/TRBV12-4
TGTGCCAGCAGCAAGAGGACAGGGGATGGCTACACCTTC	CASSKRTGDGYTF	TRBD1	TRBJ1-2	few	TRBV7-8
TGTGCCAGCGGCCACACTGAAGCTTTCTTT	CASGHTEAFF	NA	TRBJ1-1	few	TRBV6-6
TGTGCCAGCAGCCGGGACAGATTCTACGAGCAGTACTTC	CASSRDRFYEQYF	TRBD1	TRBJ2-7	few	TRBV7-8
TGTGCCAGCAGCTTAAAAAGAGGAATCAGCCGCACAGATACGCAGTATTTT	CASSLKRGISRTDTQYF	NA	TRBJ2-3	NA	TRBV11-2
TGCAGCGTTGCTCGGGGGAATCGTGCAGATACGCAGTATTTT	CSVARGNRADTQYF	NA	TRBJ2-3	NA	TRBV29-1
TGTGCCAGCAGCTTGGGACAGAGATCAACTAATGAAAAACTGTTTTTT	CASSLGQRSTNEKLFF	NA	TRBJ1-4	NA	TRBV5-5
TGTGCCAGCAGCTTTGCGAGAGTTGGGTACGAGCAGTACTTC	CASSFARVGYEQYF	NA	TRBJ2-7	few	TRBV7-9
TGTGCCAGCAGTCCCCCGACAGCTTTTGGTGAAAAACTGTTTTTT	CASSPPTAFGEKLFF	NA	TRBJ1-4	few	TRBV12-3/TRBV12-4
TGTGCCAGCACCAATCTGGGGGAGCAGTACTTC	CASTNLGEQYF	NA	TRBJ2-7	many	TRBV7-2
TGTGCCAGCAGCCTTTTTGGTGGTCAGCCCCAGCATTTT	CASSLFGGQPQHF	NA	TRBJ1-5	NA	TRBV9
TGTGCCAGCAGTTTGAGTAGCGGGAGTACTCATGAGCAGTTCTTC	CASSLSSGSTHEQFF	TRBD2	TRBJ2-1	few	TRBV12-3/TRBV12-4
TGTGCCAGCAGGGTAGATTGGGGCGGCAATGAGCAGTTCTTC	CASRVDWGGNEQFF	NA	TRBJ2-1	NA	TRBV6-5
TGCGCCAGCAGCTTGGCCGGGACAGATCACAATGAGCAGTTCTTC	CASSLAGTDHNEQFF	TRBD1	TRBJ2-1	few	TRBV5-1